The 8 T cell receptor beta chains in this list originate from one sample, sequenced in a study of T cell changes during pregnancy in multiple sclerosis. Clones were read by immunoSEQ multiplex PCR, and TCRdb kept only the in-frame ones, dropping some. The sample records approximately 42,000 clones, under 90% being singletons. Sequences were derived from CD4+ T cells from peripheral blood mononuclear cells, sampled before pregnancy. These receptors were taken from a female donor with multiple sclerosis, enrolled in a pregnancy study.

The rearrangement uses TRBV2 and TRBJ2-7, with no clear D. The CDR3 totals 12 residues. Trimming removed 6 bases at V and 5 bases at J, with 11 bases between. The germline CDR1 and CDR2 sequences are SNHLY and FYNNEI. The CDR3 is CASSPLSDEQYF. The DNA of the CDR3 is TGTGCCAGCAGCCCCCTCTCGGACGAGCAGTACTTC.

CDR3 residues: CAGSGTGLNYGYTF. The CDR3 DNA sequence: TGTGCCGGATCCGGGACAGGCCTTAACTATGGCTACACCTTC. V usage is TRBV6-6 and J usage is TRBJ1-2, with TRBD1 identical over 8 bases. This CDR3 comprises 14 residues. Trimming removed 11 bases from V and 1 base from J; junction bases left unmatched: 9. Germline CDR1 reads MNHNY; CDR2 reads SVGAGI (reference sequence).

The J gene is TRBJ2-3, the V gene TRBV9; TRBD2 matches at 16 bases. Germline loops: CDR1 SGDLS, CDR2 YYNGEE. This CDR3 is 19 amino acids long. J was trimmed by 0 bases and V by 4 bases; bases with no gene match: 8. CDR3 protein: CASSLGLAGGQGSTDTQYF. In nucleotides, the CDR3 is TGTGCCAGCAGCCTGGGACTAGCGGGGGGGCAGGGAAGCACAGATACGCAGTATTTT.

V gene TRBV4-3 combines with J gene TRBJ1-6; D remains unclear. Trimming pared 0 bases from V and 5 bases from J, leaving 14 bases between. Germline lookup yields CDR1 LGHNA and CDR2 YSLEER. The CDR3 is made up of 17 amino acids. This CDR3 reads CASSQEVGDPHNSPLHF. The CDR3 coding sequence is TGCGCCAGCAGCCAAGAGGTTGGAGACCCTCATAATTCACCCCTCCACTTT.

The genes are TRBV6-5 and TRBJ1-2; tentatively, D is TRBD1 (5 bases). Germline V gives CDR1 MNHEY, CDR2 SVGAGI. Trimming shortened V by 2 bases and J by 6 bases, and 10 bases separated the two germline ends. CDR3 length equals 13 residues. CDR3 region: CASSYKGLHGYTF. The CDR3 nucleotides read TGTGCCAGCAGTTACAAGGGGCTTCATGGCTACACCTTC.

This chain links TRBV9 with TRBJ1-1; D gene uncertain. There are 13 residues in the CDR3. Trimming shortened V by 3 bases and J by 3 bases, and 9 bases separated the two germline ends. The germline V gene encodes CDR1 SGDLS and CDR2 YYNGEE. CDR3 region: CASSGLADTEAFF. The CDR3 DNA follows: TGTGCCAGCAGCGGTCTTGCGGACACTGAAGCTTTCTTT.

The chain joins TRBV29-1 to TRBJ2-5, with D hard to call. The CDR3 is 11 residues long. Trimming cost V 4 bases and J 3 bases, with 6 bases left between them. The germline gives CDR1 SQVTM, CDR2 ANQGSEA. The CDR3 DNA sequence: TGCAGCGTTGCGAGAAAAGAGACCCAGTACTTC. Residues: CSVARKETQYF.

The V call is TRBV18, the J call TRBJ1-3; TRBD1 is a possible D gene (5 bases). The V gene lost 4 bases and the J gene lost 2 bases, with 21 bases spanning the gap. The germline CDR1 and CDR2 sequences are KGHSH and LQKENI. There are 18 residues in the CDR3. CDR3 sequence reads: CASSRATRADRAGNTIYF. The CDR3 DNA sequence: TGTGCCAGCTCACGAGCGACCAGGGCCGACAGAGCTGGAAACACCATATATTTT.